A single sample gave rise to the 6 T cell receptor beta chains below, sequenced in a study of cytomegalovirus exposure and HLA in healthy donors. Both 60 Vbeta primers and 13 Jbeta primers went into the PCR. The data were produced by immunoSEQ multiplex PCR, yet TCRdb's version contains in-frame clones alone and is incomplete. The data contain 50,000 to 70,000 clones, about three quarters of them singletons. The sequencing sample was made of PBMCs. These receptor sequences come from a female donor in good health and CMV-seronegative.

V gene TRBV7-3 combines with J gene TRBJ2-1, with 12 bases identical to TRBD2. The CDR3 extends over 21 amino acids. The germline gives CDR1 SGHTA, CDR2 FQGTGA. The V segment lost 2 bases and the J segment 5 bases; nucleotides outside the gene matches: 19. For the CDR3, the DNA is TGTGCCAGCAGCTTATGGTCGGGGAGGCTAGCGGGAGGGCATAAAAACAATGAGCAGTTCTTC. The encoded protein is CASSLWSGRLAGGHKNNEQFF.

The chain uses TRBV7-2 and TRBJ2-5; D remains unclear. CDR3 length: 15 residues. V was shortened by 5 bases and J by 5 bases, with 18 bases between the two germline ends. From germline, CDR1 is SGHTA and CDR2 FQGNSA. In DNA, the CDR3 is TGTGCCAGCAGCACCCCAGTCCGCGGCCGGGAGACCCAGTACTTC. Translation: CASSTPVRGRETQYF.

The V gene is TRBV5-5, the J gene TRBJ2-4; 7 bases agree with TRBD1. V shed 5 bases and J 6 bases; nucleotides not matched to a gene: 8. CDR1 and CDR2 from the germline V gene are SGHKS and YYEKEE (reference sequence). The CDR3 is made up of 14 amino acids. The CDR3 spells CASSFGTDGNIQYF. As DNA, the CDR3 is TGTGCCAGCAGTTTTGGGACAGACGGAAACATTCAGTACTTC.

This clone was seen just once. The V gene is TRBV5-8, the J gene TRBJ1-6; D is unresolved. Trimming took 2 bases from V and 8 from J, leaving 5 bases between them. The CDR3 loop spans 12 amino acids. Germline V gives CDR1 SGHTS, CDR2 YDEGEE. DNA of the CDR3: TGTGCCAGCAGCTTCCCCGATTCACCCCTCCACTTT. The encoded protein is CASSFPDSPLHF.

The genes are TRBV9 and TRBJ1-3; tentatively, D is TRBD1 (5 bases). Trimming left V 6 bases short and J 4 bases short, with 11 bases between. In germline, CDR1 is SGDLS, CDR2 YYNGEE. The CDR3 length is 13 residues. CDR3 sequence (DNA): TGTGCCAGCACCAGGGAATCGGGAAACACCATATATTTT. Translation: CASTRESGNTIYF.

There are a few counts of this clone. This chain links TRBV28 with TRBJ1-5, with 7 bases that match TRBD1. The CDR3 sequence is 23 residues long. Germline assignment: CDR1 MDHEN and CDR2 SYDVKM. V dropped 5 bases and J dropped 0; count of bases not matched to a gene: 28. The CDR3 DNA reads as TGTGCCAGCAGTCTCCAATCGCGGTTGACCTATTTCGGGACAGACAATAGCAATCAGCCCCAGCATTTT. Protein product: CASSLQSRLTYFGTDNSNQPQHF.